Listed below are T cell receptor beta chains from one sample, sequenced in a study of T cells in Graves' hyperthyroidism and ophthalmopathy. TCRdb called the multiplex PCR reads again in MiXCR, with one record for every CDR3 protein. The repertoire consists of around 440,000 distinct CDR3 sequences, with around 14% occurring once and the leading ten covering roughly 15%. The specimen sequenced was blood. These receptors all stem from a woman younger than 30 with Graves' hyperthyroidism. CDR3s include the opening cysteine and the closing phenylalanine or tryptophan. Size is stated for part of the rows, as once, few or many counts, or as a class when the clone is expanded.

cdr3_aa,v_call,j_call,clone_size
CASSGLRLPYEQYF,TRBV5-8,TRBJ2-7,few
CASSPLRLRPPNEQFF,TRBV6-2/TRBV6-3,TRBJ2-1,many
CASSPPGLADEQFF,TRBV18,TRBJ2-1,many
CSARGPSGANVLTF,TRBV20-1,TRBJ2-6,many
CASSSADASPQHF,TRBV2,TRBJ1-5,few
CASSLSPGGSYEQYF,TRBV7-9,TRBJ2-7,many
CASSLRQPSYEQYF,TRBV5-1,TRBJ2-7,many
CSAKKAGLPYEQYF,TRBV20-1,TRBJ2-7,many
CASSVMGRDADTQYF,TRBV9,TRBJ2-3,many
CASSLSAVPYEQYF,TRBV27,TRBJ2-7,many
CASSGLGLADTDTQYF,TRBV28,TRBJ2-3,many
CASSQRTREYSNQPQHF,TRBV4-1,TRBJ1-5,many
CSARDPPTERGYTF,TRBV20-1,TRBJ1-2,-
CASSRVTDTQYF,TRBV14,TRBJ2-3,many
CASSFPGESYEQYF,TRBV5-6,TRBJ2-7,-
CATSRDRARVNEQFF,TRBV15,TRBJ2-1,many
CASSYSRGRGETQYF,TRBV6-5,TRBJ2-5,many
CASSYWGQPQHF,TRBV6-4,TRBJ1-5,-
CASSLTTQYGYTF,TRBV12-3/TRBV12-4,TRBJ1-2,many
CASSLNYNSPLHF,TRBV28,TRBJ1-6,-
CASSPWTSGGSVEQFF,TRBV7-8,TRBJ2-1,-
CASRLGTGRNQPQHF,TRBV28,TRBJ1-5,few
CAISELTANQPQHF,TRBV10-3,TRBJ1-5,-
CASSPLRDGLDVQFF,TRBV18,TRBJ2-1,-
CASSPPLGINAQFF,TRBV18,TRBJ2-1,-
CASSWNGAGARTGELFF,TRBV7-3,TRBJ2-2,many
CASSHYTPRANYGYTF,TRBV4-3,TRBJ1-2,few
CASSLLLVLEQFF,TRBV4-1,TRBJ2-1,many
CSARDRDRGLYEQYF,TRBV20-1,TRBJ2-7,few
CASSFTGEETQYF,TRBV5-1,TRBJ2-5,many
CSGGGTGNTDTQYF,TRBV20-1,TRBJ2-3,few
CASSQDRISYEQYF,TRBV4-3,TRBJ2-7,few